Listed below are T cell receptor beta chains from one sample, sequenced in a study of CD4 T cells in relation to SARS-CoV-2 and coronaviruses. Their recognized antigens are unknown. Repertoires were generated with immunoSEQ multiplex PCR, while TCRdb's copy carries only in-frame clones and drops some. The data hold 15,000 to 20,000 clones, with around three quarters observed a single time. The sequenced sample was CD4+ T cells from PBMCs, cultured in vitro. These receptors all stem from a human donor in good health. Each CDR3 is given with its conserved first and last residue. A D gene is named only where the DNA matches it firmly.

v_gene: TRBV19
j_gene: TRBJ1-2
d_gene: TRBD1
CDR3aa: CASSLQGSTWGYTF

v_gene: TRBV25-1
j_gene: TRBJ2-7
d_gene: NA
CDR3aa: CASSGSRGTHEQYF

v_gene: TRBV18
j_gene: TRBJ1-1
d_gene: NA
CDR3aa: CASSPDGGAAFF

v_gene: TRBV19
j_gene: TRBJ2-5
d_gene: NA
CDR3aa: CASSVVKGETQYF

v_gene: TRBV14
j_gene: TRBJ2-1
d_gene: TRBD2
CDR3aa: CASSPKRGGSSYNEQFF

v_gene: TRBV30
j_gene: TRBJ2-5
d_gene: NA
CDR3aa: CARGGGREETQYF

v_gene: TRBV5-1
j_gene: TRBJ2-5
d_gene: NA
CDR3aa: CASSLGQSQETQYF

v_gene: TRBV4-2
j_gene: TRBJ2-2
d_gene: NA
CDR3aa: CASSLGGRADGELFF

v_gene: TRBV5-1
j_gene: TRBJ2-3
d_gene: NA
CDR3aa: CASSFEGEDTQYF

v_gene: TRBV27
j_gene: TRBJ2-1
d_gene: NA
CDR3aa: CASRAGSSYNEQFF

v_gene: TRBV25-1
j_gene: TRBJ2-7
d_gene: TRBD2
CDR3aa: CASSPSLAGVYEQYF

v_gene: TRBV24-1
j_gene: TRBJ1-1
d_gene: NA
CDR3aa: CATSDLRWEAFF

v_gene: TRBV7-2
j_gene: TRBJ2-4
d_gene: NA
CDR3aa: CASSLDRENIQYF

v_gene: TRBV19
j_gene: TRBJ2-1
d_gene: NA
CDR3aa: CASSRQVSYNEQFF

v_gene: TRBV4-2
j_gene: TRBJ2-2
d_gene: NA
CDR3aa: CASSPTSSTGELFF

v_gene: TRBV9
j_gene: TRBJ2-7
d_gene: NA
CDR3aa: CASSVEPGQSSYEQYF

v_gene: TRBV3-1/TRBV3-2
j_gene: TRBJ2-7
d_gene: NA
CDR3aa: CASSQAPTGPYEQYF

v_gene: TRBV11-2
j_gene: TRBJ1-1
d_gene: NA
CDR3aa: CASSLDLQGGVGAFF

v_gene: TRBV20-1
j_gene: TRBJ2-7
d_gene: NA
CDR3aa: CSAQGLHEQYF

v_gene: TRBV9
j_gene: TRBJ2-2
d_gene: NA
CDR3aa: CASSIDPRHTGELFF

v_gene: TRBV28
j_gene: TRBJ1-4
d_gene: NA
CDR3aa: CASSLSTGVTTNEKLFF

v_gene: TRBV5-1
j_gene: TRBJ2-3
d_gene: NA
CDR3aa: CASSSGASTDTQYF

v_gene: TRBV29-1
j_gene: TRBJ1-4
d_gene: NA
CDR3aa: CSVANRANEKLFF

v_gene: TRBV27
j_gene: TRBJ2-1
d_gene: TRBD2
CDR3aa: CARPLSREGNEQFF

v_gene: TRBV7-6
j_gene: TRBJ2-3
d_gene: NA
CDR3aa: CASSLALSLGLGRSTDTQYF

v_gene: TRBV5-5
j_gene: TRBJ2-5
d_gene: NA
CDR3aa: CATRPGGGREETQYF

v_gene: TRBV10-2
j_gene: TRBJ1-3
d_gene: TRBD1
CDR3aa: CASRQGLNGNTIYF

v_gene: TRBV6-2/TRBV6-3
j_gene: TRBJ2-2
d_gene: TRBD2
CDR3aa: CASGSGTINTGELFF

v_gene: TRBV5-4
j_gene: TRBJ2-1
d_gene: NA
CDR3aa: CASSLAAGGSNNEQFF

v_gene: TRBV19
j_gene: TRBJ2-1
d_gene: TRBD2
CDR3aa: CASSQMAGDTHNEQFF